A single sample is the source of the 29 T cell receptor beta chains below, sequenced in a study of T cell responses to AZD1222 COVID-19 vaccine. Clones were read by immunoSEQ multiplex PCR, and TCRdb kept only the in-frame ones, dropping some. The repertoire holds 100,000 to 120,000 clones, with around nine tenths as singletons. The sequences come from peripheral blood, collected on day 0 of AZD1222 vaccination. Receptors were obtained from an adult in good health.

CDR3 protein: CASSLIWGATTGGYTF. The CDR3 coding sequence is TGTGCCAGCAGCTTGATCTGGGGGGCCACAACGGGTGGCTACACCTTC. The V and J genes are TRBV5-8 and TRBJ1-2, with D possibly TRBD1 on 6 matching bases. Trimming took 1 base from V and 7 from J, leaving 20 bases between them. There are 16 residues in the CDR3. Germline CDR1 SGHTS, CDR2 YDEGEE.

The table lists this clone with a count of one. This sequence joins TRBV19 and TRBJ1-1; the D gene is possibly TRBD1 (5 bases). Germline CDR1 is LNHDA and CDR2 is SQIVND (reference sequence). V lost 4 bases and J lost 0, with 15 bases in between. This CDR3 region has 16 residues. The CDR3 DNA sequence: TGTGCCAGTAGTAAAGGGAGGGGAGACCTGAACACTGAAGCTTTCTTT. Translated: CASSKGRGDLNTEAFF.

This clone was seen just once. V is TRBV4-2 and J is TRBJ1-2; D uncertain. The germline V gene encodes CDR1 LGHNA and CDR2 YNFKEQ. This CDR3 is built from 16 residues. The V and J ends lost 0 bases and 5 bases respectively, with 16 bases between them. CDR3 amino acids: CASSQESPTSLYGYTF. DNA for the CDR3: TGTGCCAGCAGCCAAGAGAGCCCAACTTCCCTTTATGGCTACACCTTC.

The rearrangement uses TRBV9 and TRBJ2-1, with D possibly matching TRBD2 (5 bases). The germline V and J ends were trimmed by 0 bases and 8 bases, with 12 bases remaining between them. The CDR3 runs to 14 residues. Germline V gene lookup returns CDR1 SGDLS and CDR2 YYNGEE. The CDR3 is CASSVGLRGDEQFF. The DNA for the CDR3 is TGTGCCAGCAGCGTAGGGCTTCGGGGTGATGAGCAGTTCTTC. The full variable domain, with the rest looked up from reference TRBV9 and TRBJ2-1, is DSGVTQTPKHLITATGQRVTLRCSPRSGDLSVYWYQQSLDQGLQFLIQYYNGEERAKGNILERFSAQQFPDLHSELNLSSLELGDSALYFCASSVGLRGDEQFFGPGTRLTVL.

V and J are TRBV6-2 or TRBV6-3 and TRBJ2-7, with 7 nucleotides matching TRBD2. CDR1 is MNHEY, CDR2 SVGEGT, per germline. The V and J ends lost 1 base and 2 bases, in that order; junction bases with no gene match: 5. The CDR3 runs to 15 residues. CDR3 region: CASSYFGGGPYEQYF. CDR3 DNA: TGTGCCAGCAGTTACTTCGGGGGAGGGCCCTACGAGCAGTACTTC.

V gene TRBV27 combines with J gene TRBJ1-5; the D is unclear. Germline V gene data show CDR1 as MNHEY and CDR2 as SMNVEV (reference sequence). CDR3 length: 11 amino acids. V lost 6 bases and J 8 bases, leaving 8 bases between the germline ends. The CDR3 DNA sequence: TGTGCCAGCAGCCCTCAGGAGCCCCAGCATTTT. This encodes CASSPQEPQHF.

The rearrangement links TRBV9 to TRBJ1-2; possibly TRBD1 for D (6 bases). Trimming removed 0 bases from V and 7 bases from J, with 16 bases in between. The length of the CDR3 is 15 residues. Germline CDR1 reads SGDLS; CDR2 reads YYNGEE. CDR3 residues: CASSVDQRGLSGYTF. The CDR3, as DNA: TGTGCCAGCAGCGTAGATCAGAGGGGGTTAAGTGGCTACACCTTC.

The V call is TRBV7-2, the J call TRBJ2-1, with 12 bases fitting TRBD2. This CDR3 comprises 17 residues. The junction had 9 bases not matched to a gene; V was cut back by 5 bases and J by 4 bases. Per the germline V gene, CDR1 is SGHTA and CDR2 is FQGNSA. CDR3 DNA sequence: TGTGCCAGCAGCCCGACTAGCGGGAGCGCTCGTTACAATGAGCAGTTCTTC. Protein: CASSPTSGSARYNEQFF.

The chain recombines TRBV18 with TRBJ2-3, with D perhaps assigned TRBD1 or TRBD2 (5 bases each). CDR3 length: 16 residues. V gave up 2 bases and J gave up 2 bases, with 14 bases separating them. Per the germline V gene, CDR1 is KGHSH and CDR2 is LQKENI. The CDR3 nucleotides are TGTGCCAGCTCACCAGCGTTGGGGGTCAACACAGATACGCAGTATTTT. This translates into CASSPALGVNTDTQYF.

Here the CDR3 reads CASSLAMSADDHTDTQYF. The CDR3 DNA is TGTGCCAGCAGCTTAGCGATGTCGGCAGACGACCACACAGATACGCAGTATTTT. The gene calls are TRBV7-9 and TRBJ2-3; D remains ambiguous. Trimming cost V 0 bases and J 2 bases, with 18 bases left between them. CDR1 and CDR2 (germline): SEHNR, FQNEAQ (reference sequence). The CDR3 spans 18 residues.

This clone was seen a few times. The same CDR3 can be traced to other DNA sequences in this sample. The chain carries TRBV19 and TRBJ2-7, with TRBD2 matching 9 bases. Germline lookup yields CDR1 LNHDA and CDR2 SQIVND (reference sequence). This CDR3 spans 14 amino acids. The junction had 5 bases not matched to a gene; V was cut back by 5 bases and J by 3 bases. The CDR3 DNA sequence: TGTGCCAGTAGTTCGGCGGGAGGGGGCTACGAGCAGTACTTC. Amino acids: CASSSAGGGYEQYF.

The rearrangement uses TRBV4-3 and TRBJ2-1, with D perhaps matching TRBD2 (6 bases). Trimming left V 1 base short and J 8 bases short, with 18 bases between. Germline V gene sequence: CDR1 LGHNA, CDR2 YSLEER. CDR3 size: 16 residues. CDR3: CASSQGEALPGDEQFF. CDR3 DNA: TGCGCCAGCAGCCAAGGGGAGGCTTTGCCGGGGGATGAGCAGTTCTTC.

The chain is built from TRBV25-1 and TRBJ1-2, with D possibly being TRBD1 (5 bases). Trimming stripped 5 bases from V and 6 bases from J, with 16 bases between. Germline values: CDR1 MGHDK, CDR2 SYGVNS. The CDR3 is 14 amino acids. The CDR3 DNA follows: TGTGCCAGCAGTCCCCCAGGCGGGGGGGATGGCTACACCTTC. This translates into CASSPPGGGDGYTF.

This clone was detected once. V gene TRBV5-6 combines with J gene TRBJ2-3; the D is unclear. V lost 4 bases and J 3 bases, leaving 12 bases between the germline ends. Germline V lookup: CDR1 SGHDT, CDR2 YYEEEE. The CDR3 extends over 14 amino acids. The CDR3 sequence is CASSLRPMTDTQYF. CDR3 coding DNA: TGTGCCAGCAGCCTACGGCCCATGACAGATACGCAGTATTTT.

The J gene is TRBJ2-7, the V gene TRBV7-2; TRBD2 matches 8 bases. Trimming cost V 0 bases and J 2 bases; bases outside gene matches: 6. This CDR3 is 16 amino acids long. Germline V gene data show CDR1 as SGHTA and CDR2 as FQGNSA. The CDR3 region is CASSLAPSGGPYEQYF. The CDR3 bases are TGTGCCAGCAGCTTAGCGCCGAGCGGGGGCCCCTACGAGCAGTACTTC.

There are a few counts of this clone. The chain links TRBV7-9 to TRBJ1-2, with 7 bases that match TRBD1. Trimming cost V 5 bases and J 7 bases; bases outside gene matches: 10. CDR1 and CDR2 (germline): SEHNR, FQNEAQ (reference sequence). This CDR3 comprises 14 residues. CDR3 DNA sequence: TGTGCCAGCAGCGCGCAACAGGGGTCGGGTGGCTACACCTTC. Its translation: CASSAQQGSGGYTF.

V gene TRBV19 combines with J gene TRBJ1-5; a weak D match, TRBD1 (6 bases). The germline CDR1 and CDR2 sequences are LNHDA and SQIVND (reference sequence). The CDR3 is made up of 16 amino acids. Trimming shortened V by 2 bases and J by 0 bases, and 11 bases separated the two germline ends. The CDR3 sequence: CASSIIRGTSNQPQHF. The CDR3 DNA is TGTGCCAGTAGTATAATCAGGGGAACTAGCAATCAGCCCCAGCATTTT. Full variable domain (rest looked up from reference TRBV19 and TRBJ1-5): DGGITQSPKYLFRKEGQNVTLSCEQNLNHDAMYWYRQDPGQGLRLIYYSQIVNDFQKGDIAEGYSVSREKKESFPLTVTSAQKNPTAFYLCASSIIRGTSNQPQHFGDGTRLSIL.

V gene TRBV11-2 combines with J gene TRBJ1-6; tentative D call: TRBD1 (5 bases). The CDR3 extends over 16 amino acids. CDR1 is SGHAT, CDR2 FQNNGV, per germline. The V end lost 5 bases, the J end lost 6 bases, and 17 bases lay between the germline ends. For the CDR3, the DNA is TGTGCCAGCAGCCCCCTAGGGGTTCCCGGTAATTCACCCCTCCACTTT. It specifies CASSPLGVPGNSPLHF.

V gene TRBV19 combines with J gene TRBJ2-6, with 8 nucleotides matching TRBD1. The CDR3 loop spans 16 amino acids. Germline V gene sequence: CDR1 LNHDA, CDR2 SQIVND (reference sequence). Trimming at V came to 6 bases and at J to 0 bases, leaving 4 bases not matched to a gene. The CDR3 DNA follows: TGTGCCAGTAGCGGAACAGGGGGCTCTGGGGCCAACGTCCTGACTTTC. Residues: CASSGTGGSGANVLTF.

This chain joins TRBV5-4 and TRBJ2-3; TRBD2 agrees at 12 bases. With 3 bases clipped from V and 5 bases from J, the junction kept 1 base outside the gene matches. The CDR3 runs 14 residues. The germline V gene encodes CDR1 SGHNT and CDR2 YYREEE (reference sequence). CDR3: CASSSGLAGDTQYF. The CDR3 nucleotides are TGTGCCAGCAGCTCGGGACTAGCGGGAGATACGCAGTATTTT. Full variable domain (remainder filled in from reference TRBV5-4 and TRBJ2-3): ETGVTQSPTHLIKTRGQQVTLRCSSQSGHNTVSWYQQALGQGPQFIFQYYREEENGRGNFPPRFSGLQFPNYSSELNVNALELDDSALYLCASSSGLAGDTQYFGPGTRLTVL.

The rearrangement joins TRBV11-3 to TRBJ2-5; tentatively, D is TRBD2 (6 bases). Trimming cost V 6 bases and J 5 bases, with 16 bases left between them. Germline CDR1 and CDR2: SGHNT and YENEEA. The CDR3 is made up of 14 amino acids. The CDR3 DNA is TGTGCCAGCAGTCACGGACTATCTGGGGAGACCCAGTACTTC. Residues: CASSHGLSGETQYF.

This clone occurred a few times. CDR3 in DNA: TGCGCCAGCAGCTTGGGTGGTATCGAGGGCATTCAGTACTTC. This codes for CASSLGGIEGIQYF. V gene TRBV5-1 combines with J gene TRBJ2-4; D possibly corresponds to TRBD2 (5 bases). The V and J ends lost 0 bases and 9 bases respectively, with 13 bases between them. The CDR3 contains 14 residues. CDR1 is SGHRS and CDR2 is YFSETQ in the germline V gene. Together with reference TRBV5-1 and TRBJ2-4, the CDR3 gives the full variable domain: KAGVTQTPRYLIKTRGQQVTLSCSPISGHRSVSWYQQTPGQGLQFLFEYFSETQRNKGNFPGRFSGRQFSNSRSEMNVSTLELGDSALYLCASSLGGIEGIQYFGAGTRLSVL.

V is TRBV29-1 and J is TRBJ2-5; tentatively, D is TRBD1 (6 bases). CDR1 is SQVTM and CDR2 is ANQGSEA in the germline V gene. V lost 4 bases to trimming and J lost 5 bases, with 14 bases between them. This CDR3 is built from 13 residues. The CDR3 DNA follows: TGCAGCGTTGGGACAGATTCTGGGGAGACCCAGTACTTC. This sequence encodes CSVGTDSGETQYF. Complete variable domain (other parts from reference TRBV29-1 and TRBJ2-5): SAVISQKPSRDICQRGTSLTIQCQVDSQVTMMFWYRQQPGQSLTLIATANQGSEATYESGFVIDKFPISRPNLTFSTLTVSNMSPEDSSIYLCSVGTDSGETQYFGPGTRLLVL.

The CDR3 region is CASSLVGTHGGEQFF. The CDR3 bases are TGTGCCAGCAGCTTGGTTGGGACCCACGGGGGTGAGCAGTTCTTC. J is TRBJ2-1 and V is TRBV5-4; D may be TRBD2 (6 bases). The ends were cut back, 0 bases at V and 9 bases at J, with 16 bases in the middle. This CDR3 comprises 15 residues. The germline gives CDR1 SGHNT, CDR2 YYREEE (reference sequence).

This rearrangement joins TRBV6-6 to TRBJ1-1, with a tentative D call TRBD1 (6 bases). The V gene lost 0 bases and the J gene lost 1 base, with 9 bases spanning the gap. The CDR3 sequence is 15 residues long. CDR1 is MNHNY and CDR2 is SVGAGI in the germline V gene (reference sequence). The CDR3 region has the DNA TGTGCCAGCAGTTACTCGATACAGGGGAACACTGAAGCTTTCTTT. As protein: CASSYSIQGNTEAFF.

This clone was seen only a few times. The chain links TRBV13 to TRBJ2-4; no reliable D call. Between the trimmed V and J ends, which lost 6 bases and 9 bases, there was a span of 15 bases. CDR1 is PRHDT and CDR2 is FYEKMQ in the germline V gene (reference sequence). The CDR3 contains 13 residues. Written as DNA, the CDR3 is TGTGCCAGCAGTCTAAGAGTTCGTAGCATTCAGTACTTC. Its translation is CASSLRVRSIQYF.

This sequence joins TRBV3-1 (or the pseudogene TRBV3-2) and TRBJ2-3; D unclear. CDR3 size: 13 residues. With 3 bases removed from V and 3 bases from J, the gap between germline ends came to 7 bases. CDR1 is LGHDT and CDR2 is YNNKEL in the germline V gene (reference sequence). As DNA, the CDR3 is TGTGCCAGCAGCCAGATAGCTACAGATACGCAGTATTTT. It translates to CASSQIATDTQYF.

The gene calls are TRBV2 and TRBJ1-1; D may be TRBD1 (5 bases). The CDR3 contains 16 residues. V lost 10 bases, J lost 2 bases, and 23 bases lay in between. Germline assignment: CDR1 SNHLY and CDR2 FYNNEI. The CDR3 sequence is CATKQVRELGNTEAFF. CDR3 sequence (DNA): TGTGCCACTAAGCAGGTCAGGGAATTGGGTAACACTGAAGCTTTCTTT.

The CDR3 region has the DNA TGTGCCAGTGTTGACAACCCAACCATGAACACTGAAGCTTTCTTT. Translated, it gives CASVDNPTMNTEAFF. This rearrangement joins TRBV19 to TRBJ1-1; D gene unclear. Trimming stripped 8 bases from V and 0 bases from J, with 16 bases between. The CDR3 spans 15 residues. Per germline, CDR1 LNHDA and CDR2 SQIVND (reference sequence).